The present T cell receptor (beta chain) was sequenced within a study of CD8+ T cells in alopecia areata. General observations from the study: When scalp samples are sequenced, resident alphabeta T cells of normal skin are also captured. Sharing of TCR sequences between patients (possibly for HLA-related reasons) was less clear than in mice. Lesional scalp exceeded normal scalp in clonality, especially in alopecia totalis/universalis.

Patients with alopecia areata provided lesional scalp punch biopsies as well as peripheral blood. RNA extraction was followed by reverse transcription into cDNA, which acted as the sequencing template. TCRdb's copy holds only in-frame clones and misses some; the assay was immunoSEQ multiplex PCR. This sample has about 100,000 clones; under 65% occur once, and the top ten carry 20% to 25%. In germline, CDR1 is MNHEY, CDR2 SVGAGI. V lost 5 bases to trimming and J lost 7 bases, with 15 bases between them. The CDR3 is made up of 13 amino acids. This clone was picked up a small number of times. Its antigen is undetermined.

The specimen was NKG2D-low CD8+ T cells sorted from blood. The sequence came from a human donor with alopecia areata. V and J are TRBV6-5 and TRBJ2-7, with D possibly being TRBD1 or TRBD2 (5 bases each). The CDR3 protein is CASSPSGAAEQYF. CDR3 DNA sequence: TGTGCCAGCAGTCCCTCCGGGGCCGCGGAGCAGTACTTC.